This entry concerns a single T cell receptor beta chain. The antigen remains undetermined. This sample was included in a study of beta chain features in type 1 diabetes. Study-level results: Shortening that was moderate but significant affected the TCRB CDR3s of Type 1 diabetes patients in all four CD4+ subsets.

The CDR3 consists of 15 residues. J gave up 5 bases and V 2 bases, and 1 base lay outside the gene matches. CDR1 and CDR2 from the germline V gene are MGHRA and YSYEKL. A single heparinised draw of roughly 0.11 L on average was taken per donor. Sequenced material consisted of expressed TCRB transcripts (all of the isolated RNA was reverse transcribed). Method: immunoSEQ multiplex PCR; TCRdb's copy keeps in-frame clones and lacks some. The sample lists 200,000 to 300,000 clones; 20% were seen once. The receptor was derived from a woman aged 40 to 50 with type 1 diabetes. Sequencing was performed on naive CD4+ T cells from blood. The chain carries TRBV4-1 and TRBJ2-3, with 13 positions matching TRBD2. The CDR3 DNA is TGCGCCAGCAGCCAACGGACTAGCGGGAGAGATACGCAGTATTTT. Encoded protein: CASSQRTSGRDTQYF.